This T cell receptor (beta chain) is from a study of shared clonotypes between healthy human individuals. Study-level information: CD8 memory received one plate per donor, CD8 naive two, CD4 memory three and CD4 naive three.

Clones were read by immunoSEQ multiplex PCR, and TCRdb kept only the in-frame ones, dropping some. This sample carries 2.3 million or so clones, more than 85% of them seen once, and the ten largest clones take 0.35% to 0.45%. This clone was seen only once. The CDR3 totals 13 residues. Germline V gene sequence: CDR1 MDHEN, CDR2 SYDVKM. V lost 6 bases and J 2 bases, leaving 10 bases between the germline ends. The receptor was derived from a man aged 18 to 29 in good health. Some clones in this sample may be carry-over from other donors' samples. Sequenced input: naive CD4+ T cells from PBMCs. Subset meaning: CD45RA+ positively selected. The chain carries TRBV28 and TRBJ1-2; D unclear. The CDR3 region has the DNA TGTGCCAGCAGCACGGACCGGAACTATGGCTACACCTTC. The encoded protein is CASSTDRNYGYTF.